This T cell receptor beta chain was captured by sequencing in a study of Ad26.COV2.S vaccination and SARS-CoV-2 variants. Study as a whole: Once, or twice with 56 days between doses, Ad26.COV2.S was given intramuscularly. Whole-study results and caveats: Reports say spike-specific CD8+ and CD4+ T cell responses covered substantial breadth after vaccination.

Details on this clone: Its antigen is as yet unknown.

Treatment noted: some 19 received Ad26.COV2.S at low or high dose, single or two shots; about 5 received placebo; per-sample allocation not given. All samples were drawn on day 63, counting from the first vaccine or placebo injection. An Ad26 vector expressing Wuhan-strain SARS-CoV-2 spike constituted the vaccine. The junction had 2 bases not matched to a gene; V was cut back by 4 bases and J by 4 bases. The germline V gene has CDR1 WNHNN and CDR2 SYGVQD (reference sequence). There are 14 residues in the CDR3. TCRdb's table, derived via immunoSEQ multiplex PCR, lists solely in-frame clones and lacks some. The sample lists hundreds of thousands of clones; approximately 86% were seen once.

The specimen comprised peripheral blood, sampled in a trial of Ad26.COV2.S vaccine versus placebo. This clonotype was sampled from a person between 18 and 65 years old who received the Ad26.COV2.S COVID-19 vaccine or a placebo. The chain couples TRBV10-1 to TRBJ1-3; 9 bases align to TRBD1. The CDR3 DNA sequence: TGCGCCAGCAGTGCCGGGACAGGGGGAAACACCATATATTTT. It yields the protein CASSAGTGGNTIYF.